A single sample is the source of the 14 T cell receptor beta chains below, sequenced in a study of blood T cell repertoires in COVID-19. Method: immunoSEQ multiplex PCR; TCRdb's copy keeps in-frame clones and lacks some. This table has 650,000 to 800,000 clones, 80% to 90% appearing once. The specimen sequenced was peripheral blood. These receptors came from a young woman with acute or convalescent COVID-19.

The V and J genes are TRBV6-5 and TRBJ2-4; perhaps TRBD1 as D (5 bases). Trimming stripped 4 bases from V and 6 bases from J, with 10 bases between. Germline V lookup: CDR1 MNHEY, CDR2 SVGAGI. The length of the CDR3 is 13 residues. The CDR3 loop reads CASSSTGANIQYF. Here the CDR3 DNA reads TGTGCCAGCAGTTCGACTGGGGCAAACATTCAGTACTTC.

For this clone: The same CDR3 is also encoded by other DNA sequences in this sample. V is TRBV5-1 and J is TRBJ1-5; the match to TRBD1 covers 7 bases. The junction had 1 base not matched to a gene; V was cut back by 0 bases and J by 1 base. The CDR3 totals 15 residues. Germline CDR1 SGHRS, CDR2 YFSETQ. The CDR3 DNA sequence: TGCGCCAGCAGCTTGGGGGACAGCAGCAATCAGCCCCAGCATTTT. Encoded protein: CASSLGDSSNQPQHF.

The chain links TRBV10-2 to TRBJ1-5, with D maybe TRBD1 (6 bases). CDR1 WSHSY and CDR2 SAAADI come from the germline V gene. The V end lost 5 bases, the J end lost 2 bases, and 13 bases lay between the germline ends. The CDR3 runs 15 residues. The CDR3, as DNA: TGCGCCAGCAGTTTGGTTGGGGGCGGCAATCAGCCCCAGCATTTT. Translating it yields CASSLVGGGNQPQHF.

The sample holds one count of this clone. J is TRBJ2-3 and V is TRBV4-1; TRBD2 aligns across 11 bases. J lost 2 bases, V lost 4 bases, and 5 bases had no gene match. CDR3 length equals 16 residues. In germline, CDR1 is MGHRA, CDR2 YSYEKL. CDR3 region: CASSLGTSGYTDTQYF. Here the CDR3 DNA reads TGCGCCAGCAGCCTTGGGACTAGCGGATACACAGATACGCAGTATTTT.

This chain uses TRBV6-2 or TRBV6-3 with TRBJ1-1; TRBD1 is a possible D gene (6 bases). This CDR3 spans 12 amino acids. V lost 2 bases and J 10 bases, leaving 11 bases between the germline ends. Germline values: CDR1 MNHEY, CDR2 SVGEGT. In DNA, the CDR3 is TGTGCCAGCAGTTACACTACAGGGAGAGCTTTCTTT. Encoded protein: CASSYTTGRAFF.

The rearrangement uses TRBV3-1 (or the pseudogene TRBV3-2) and TRBJ1-6; 9 bases are a match to TRBD1. The J segment lost 9 bases and the V segment lost 4 bases, leaving 7 bases of the junction unmatched. CDR1 is LGHDT, CDR2 YNNKEL, per germline (reference sequence). This CDR3 region has 15 residues. The chain's CDR3 is CASSLPQTGGSPLHF. The CDR3, as DNA: TGTGCCAGCAGCCTTCCTCAGACAGGGGGTTCACCCCTCCACTTT.

This chain links TRBV19 with TRBJ1-1; D is perhaps TRBD1 (6 bases). The ends were cut back, 8 bases at V and 8 bases at J, with 12 bases in the middle. CDR3 length equals 11 residues. The germline V gene encodes CDR1 LNHDA and CDR2 SQIVND (reference sequence). The CDR3 nucleotides read TGTGCCAGTCGGGCAGGGGTAGAAGCTTTCTTT. Translated, it gives CASRAGVEAFF. The whole variable domain, filled in from reference TRBV19 and TRBJ1-1, reads DGGITQSPKYLFRKEGQNVTLSCEQNLNHDAMYWYRQDPGQGLRLIYYSQIVNDFQKGDIAEGYSVSREKKESFPLTVTSAQKNPTAFYLCASRAGVEAFFGQGTRLTVV.

Points on this clone: Other DNA sequences in this sample translate to the same CDR3. The rearrangement links TRBV9 to TRBJ1-4; D uncertain. V was pared by 3 bases and J by 3 bases, with 3 bases between. The germline V gene has CDR1 SGDLS and CDR2 YYNGEE. This CDR3 comprises 12 residues. The CDR3 loop reads CASSASNEKLFF. The DNA of the CDR3 is TGTGCCAGCAGCGCGTCTAATGAAAAACTGTTTTTT.

The chain couples TRBV27 to TRBJ1-3, with D possibly matching TRBD1 (5 bases). CDR1 and CDR2 from the germline V gene are MNHEY and SMNVEV (reference sequence). The V end was cut by 8 bases, the J end by 0 bases, with 17 bases between. The CDR3 loop spans 16 amino acids. The CDR3 nucleotides are TGTGCCAGCCCAGCCCAGGGACTTACCTCTGGAAACACCATATATTTT. Its protein is CASPAQGLTSGNTIYF.

This chain uses TRBV5-1 with TRBJ2-1, with TRBD2 identical over 11 bases. V shed 4 bases, J shed 9 bases, and the junction held 15 bases outside the gene matches. Per the germline V gene, CDR1 is SGHRS and CDR2 is YFSETQ. This CDR3 has 17 residues. CDR3 amino acids: CASSAGVAGGPIREQFF. DNA for the CDR3: TGCGCCAGCAGCGCAGGGGTAGCGGGGGGGCCAATCCGTGAGCAGTTCTTC.

The J gene is TRBJ2-2, the V gene TRBV2; 7 bases match TRBD1. Trimming at V came to 5 bases and at J to 4 bases, leaving 4 bases not matched to a gene. The length of the CDR3 is 14 residues. Germline lookup yields CDR1 SNHLY and CDR2 FYNNEI. Here the CDR3 DNA reads TGTGCCAGCAGTCTCCGGGACAGCACCGGGGAGCTGTTTTTT. It specifies CASSLRDSTGELFF. The full variable domain, rest sourced from reference TRBV2 and TRBJ2-2, is EPEVTQTPSHQVTQMGQEVILRCVPISNHLYFYWYRQILGQKVEFLVSFYNNEISEKSEIFDDQFSVERPDGSNFTLKIRSTKLEDSAMYFCASSLRDSTGELFFGEGSRLTVL.

The CDR3 protein is CASSQDSPAIISGNTIYF. DNA of the CDR3: TGTGCCAGCAGCCAAGACTCGCCTGCGATTATATCTGGAAACACCATATATTTT. The chain links TRBV4-2 to TRBJ1-3; unclear D gene. CDR3 length: 18 residues. Per the germline V gene, CDR1 is LGHNA and CDR2 is YNFKEQ. V gave up 0 bases and J gave up 1 base, with 16 bases separating them.

This chain connects TRBV7-2 to TRBJ1-1; D gene uncertain. The CDR3 runs to 13 residues. The germline gives CDR1 SGHTA, CDR2 FQGNSA. Trimming shortened V by 1 base and J by 1 base, and 4 bases separated the two germline ends. In DNA, the CDR3 is TGTGCCAGCAGCTTAGGGAGGAACACTGAAGCTTTCTTT. Its translation is CASSLGRNTEAFF.

The V and J genes are TRBV5-1 and TRBJ2-3; 8 bases match TRBD1. The V and J ends lost 0 bases and 5 bases, in that order; junction bases with no gene match: 2. CDR1 and CDR2 (germline): SGHRS, YFSETQ. The CDR3 spans 14 residues. CDR3 protein: CASSLDRGIDTQYF. The CDR3, as DNA: TGCGCCAGCAGCTTGGACAGGGGGATAGATACGCAGTATTTT.